The clone carrying this T cell receptor (beta chain) was recorded at least ten times. The V and J ends lost 2 bases and 8 bases, in that order; junction bases with no gene match: 7. CDR1 and CDR2 (germline): SGHKS, YYEKEE (reference sequence). The CDR3 has 15 amino acids. This record comes from a study of T cells after yellow fever vaccination. TCRdb re-called the 5' RACE reads through MiXCR, storing one row per CDR3 protein. The sample consists of about 260,000 distinct CDR3 sequences, 5.2% of them appearing once. Material: CD4+ T cells sorted from PBMCs, obtained on the day of the yellow fever booster vaccination. This clonotype was obtained from a man between 18 and 35 years old who received the YFV17D yellow fever vaccine. The rearrangement joins TRBV5-5 to TRBJ2-1; 10 bases line up with TRBD1. The CDR3 protein is CASSFSWDRGDEQFF. As DNA, the CDR3 is TGTGCCAGCAGCTTCAGTTGGGACAGGGGCGATGAGCAGTTCTTC.